This T cell receptor beta chain came from a study of tumor-infiltrating lymphocytes in oesophageal squamous cell carcinoma. TCRdb reanalysed the PCR reads using MiXCR and keeps one entry per CDR3 protein. The table has some 21,000 distinct CDR3 sequences, more than 30% seen once. The sequence came from a male donor with esophageal squamous cell carcinoma. The sample was esophageal tumor tissue.

The CDR3 sequence: CASRGTGLYEQFF. Written as DNA, the CDR3 is TGTGCCAGCAGAGGGACAGGGCTTTACGAGCAGTTCTTC. The chain joins TRBV28 to TRBJ2-4; 9 bases line up with TRBD1. The J call is doubtful: the DNA matches TRBJ2-1 better. The CDR3 spans 13 residues. Germline V gene lookup returns CDR1 MDHEN and CDR2 SYDVKM.